This TCR beta chain was captured by sequencing in a study of shared clonotypes between healthy human individuals. Study-wide points: About 4.5% of naive CD4 clonotypes were common to a few donors.

V was pared by 0 bases and J by 3 bases, with 12 bases between. The CDR3 has 15 amino acids. Per the germline V gene, CDR1 is KGHSY and CDR2 is FQNENV. Libraries were prepared by immunoSEQ multiplex PCR; TCRdb keeps only in-frame clonotypes and omits some of them. The sample lists about 2.1 million clones, roughly 93% occurring once. With respect to this clone: Its specificity is unknown.

Terminally differentiated effector memory CD45RA+ cells were excluded from the naive CD8 cells, which were CD45RO-negative and positively selected for CCR7. The receptor comes from a man between 18 and 35 years old in good health. Some clones in this sample may be carry-over from other donors' samples. The J gene is TRBJ2-7, the V gene TRBV16; the D gene is possibly TRBD2 (6 bases). Sequencing was performed on naive CD8+ T cells from PBMCs. The CDR3 DNA is TGTGCCAGCAGCCAATCGCCTCAGGGAGGCTACGAGCAGTACTTC. As protein: CASSQSPQGGYEQYF.